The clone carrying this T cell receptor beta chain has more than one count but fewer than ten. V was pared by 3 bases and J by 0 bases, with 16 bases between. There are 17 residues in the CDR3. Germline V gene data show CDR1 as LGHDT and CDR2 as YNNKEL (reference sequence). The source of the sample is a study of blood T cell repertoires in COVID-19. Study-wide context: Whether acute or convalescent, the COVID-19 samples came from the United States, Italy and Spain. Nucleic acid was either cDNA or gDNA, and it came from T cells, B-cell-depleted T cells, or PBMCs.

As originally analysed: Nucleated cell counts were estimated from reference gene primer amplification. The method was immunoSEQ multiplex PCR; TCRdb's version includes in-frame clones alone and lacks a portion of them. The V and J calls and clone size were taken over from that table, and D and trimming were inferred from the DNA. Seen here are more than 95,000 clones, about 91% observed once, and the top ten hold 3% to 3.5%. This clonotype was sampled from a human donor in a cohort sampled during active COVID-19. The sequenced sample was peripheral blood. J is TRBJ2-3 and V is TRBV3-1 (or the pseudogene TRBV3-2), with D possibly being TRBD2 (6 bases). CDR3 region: CASSQPRGTSSTDTQYF. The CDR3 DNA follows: TGTGCCAGCAGCCAGCCCCGGGGGACCAGTAGCACAGATACGCAGTATTTT.